This TCR beta chain was documented in a study of PD-1 blockade in classical Hodgkin lymphoma. Sequencing was performed with immunoSEQ multiplex PCR; in TCRdb, only in-frame clones are kept and a portion is missing. The sample lists around 36,000 clones; over 75% were seen once. There was relapse after autologous stem cell transplantation in every patient, and there was variation in brentuximab vedotin exposure. Purification of CD4+ T cells from thawed PBMCs was performed via magnetic negative selection. Germline assignment: CDR1 SNHLY and CDR2 FYNNEI. This CDR3 comprises 16 residues. V shed 1 base, J shed 2 bases, and the junction held 5 bases outside the gene matches. This clone showed up just once. Its specificity is not known. Overall study findings and caveats: CD4+ TCR diversity, unlike CD8+, rose significantly by C4D1. Nivolumab starters within 1 year of ASCT were excluded. At baseline, newly diagnosed patients reportedly showed less TCR diversity than healthy donors.

The material sequenced was CD4+ T cells from blood, taken at baseline. This TCR derives from a human donor with classical Hodgkin lymphoma. The chain uses TRBV2 and TRBJ2-3, with 8 bases that match TRBD2. The CDR3: CASSEVGRGVTDTQYF. DNA of the CDR3: TGTGCCAGCAGTGAAGTTGGGCGGGGGGTCACAGATACGCAGTATTTT.